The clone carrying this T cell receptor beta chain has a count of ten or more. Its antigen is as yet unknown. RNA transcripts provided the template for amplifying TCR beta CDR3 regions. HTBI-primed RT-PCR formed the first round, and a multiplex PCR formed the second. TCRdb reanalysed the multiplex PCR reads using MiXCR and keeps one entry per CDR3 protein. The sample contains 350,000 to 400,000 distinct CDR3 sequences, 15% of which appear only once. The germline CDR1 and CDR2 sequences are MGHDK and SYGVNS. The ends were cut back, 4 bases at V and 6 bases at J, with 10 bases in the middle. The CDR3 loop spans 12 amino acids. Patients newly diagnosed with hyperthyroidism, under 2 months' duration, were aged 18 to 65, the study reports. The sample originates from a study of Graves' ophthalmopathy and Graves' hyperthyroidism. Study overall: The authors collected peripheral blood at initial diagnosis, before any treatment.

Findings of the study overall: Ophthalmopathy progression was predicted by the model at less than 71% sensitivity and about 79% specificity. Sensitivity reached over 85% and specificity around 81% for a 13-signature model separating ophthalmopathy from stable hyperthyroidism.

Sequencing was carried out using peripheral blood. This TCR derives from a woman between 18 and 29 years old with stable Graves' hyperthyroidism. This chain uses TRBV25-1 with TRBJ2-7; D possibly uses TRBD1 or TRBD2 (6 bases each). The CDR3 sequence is CASSGGGLEQYF. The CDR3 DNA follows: TGTGCCAGCAGTGGAGGGGGGCTCGAGCAGTACTTC.